The clone carrying this T cell receptor beta chain was seen a handful of times. Its antigen remains unknown. V gave up 8 bases and J gave up 12 bases; unmatched junction bases: 12. The CDR3 is 12 amino acids. Germline V gene lookup returns CDR1 MNHEY and CDR2 SVGAGI. Both 60 Vbeta primers and 13 Jbeta primers went into the PCR. Measured with immunoSEQ multiplex PCR; TCRdb has only the in-frame clones, and not every one. The data hold fewer than 200,000 clones, with 82% observed a single time. The data are from a study of cytomegalovirus exposure and HLA in healthy donors. Findings and caveats of the study: HLA alleles were associated with roughly 17,000 TCR beta sequences in a later analysis at 0.05 false discovery rate.

Input material: PBMCs. The rearrangement uses TRBV6-5 and TRBJ1-1; 7 positions agree with TRBD1. The clonotype was recovered from a girl aged 2 to 9 in good health and CMV-seropositive. CDR3 residues: CASRGTTGSPFF. The DNA of the CDR3 is TGTGCCAGCCGGGGAACGACAGGGAGTCCTTTCTTT.